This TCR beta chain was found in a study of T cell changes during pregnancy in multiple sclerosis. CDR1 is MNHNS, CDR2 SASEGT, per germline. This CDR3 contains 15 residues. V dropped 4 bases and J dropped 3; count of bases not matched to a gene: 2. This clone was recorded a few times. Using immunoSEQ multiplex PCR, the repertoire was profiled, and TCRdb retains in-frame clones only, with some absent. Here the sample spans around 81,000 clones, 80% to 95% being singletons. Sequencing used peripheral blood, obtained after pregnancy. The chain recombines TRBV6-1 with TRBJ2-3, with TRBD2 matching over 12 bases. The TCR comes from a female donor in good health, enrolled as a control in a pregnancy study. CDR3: CASSVTSGGTDTQYF. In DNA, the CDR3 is TGTGCCAGCAGTGTCACTAGCGGGGGGACAGATACGCAGTATTTT.